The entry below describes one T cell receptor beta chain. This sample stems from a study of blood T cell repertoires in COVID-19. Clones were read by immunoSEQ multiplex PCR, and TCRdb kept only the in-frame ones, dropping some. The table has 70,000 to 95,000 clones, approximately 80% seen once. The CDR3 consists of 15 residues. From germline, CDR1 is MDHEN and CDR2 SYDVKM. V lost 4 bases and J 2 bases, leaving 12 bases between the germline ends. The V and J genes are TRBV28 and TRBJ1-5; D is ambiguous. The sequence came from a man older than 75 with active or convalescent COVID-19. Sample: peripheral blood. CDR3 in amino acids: CASSSPAVGNQPQHF. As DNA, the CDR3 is TGTGCCAGCAGTTCTCCCGCAGTGGGCAATCAGCCCCAGCATTTT.